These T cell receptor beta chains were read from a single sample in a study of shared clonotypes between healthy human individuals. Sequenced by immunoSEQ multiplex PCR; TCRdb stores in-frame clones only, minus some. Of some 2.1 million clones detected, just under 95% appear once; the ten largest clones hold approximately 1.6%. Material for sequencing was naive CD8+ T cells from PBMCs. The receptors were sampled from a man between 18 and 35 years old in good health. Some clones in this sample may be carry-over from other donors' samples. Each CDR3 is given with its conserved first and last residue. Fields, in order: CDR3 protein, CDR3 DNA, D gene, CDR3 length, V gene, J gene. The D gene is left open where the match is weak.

CDR3: CASSPRLAGVGNEQFF
DNA: TGTGCCAGCAGCCCCCGACTAGCGGGAGTGGGAAATGAGCAGTTCTTC
D: TRBD2
length: 16
V: TRBV7-2
J: TRBJ2-1

CDR3: CASSDVGGSQSSEQFF
DNA: TGTGCCAGCAGCGACGTAGGGGGTAGTCAGAGTAGTGAGCAGTTCTTC
D: -
length: 16
V: TRBV7-6
J: TRBJ2-1

CDR3: CASSTVRNNEKLFF
DNA: TGTGCCAGCAGCACCGTAAGGAACAATGAAAAACTGTTTTTT
D: -
length: 14
V: TRBV7-8
J: TRBJ1-4

CDR3: CAWSIAEAYEQYF
DNA: TGTGCCTGGAGTATCGCGGAAGCCTACGAGCAGTACTTC
D: -
length: 13
V: TRBV30
J: TRBJ2-7

CDR3: CASNPGTDYGYTF
DNA: TGTGCCTCCAATCCCGGGACAGACTATGGCTACACCTTC
D: TRBD1
length: 13
V: TRBV19
J: TRBJ1-2

CDR3: CASSPDRGTDTQYF
DNA: TGTGCCAGCAGCCCCGACAGGGGCACAGATACGCAGTATTTT
D: TRBD1
length: 14
V: TRBV28
J: TRBJ2-3

CDR3: CASSLSYVSGNQPQHF
DNA: TGTGCCAGCAGTTTAAGTTACGTGTCGGGCAATCAGCCCCAGCATTTT
D: -
length: 16
V: TRBV27
J: TRBJ1-5

CDR3: CASSSGQGAHSNEQFF
DNA: TGTGCCAGCAGCTCTGGGCAGGGGGCGCATTCAAATGAGCAGTTCTTC
D: TRBD1
length: 16
V: TRBV7-9
J: TRBJ2-1

CDR3: CASSSPDRAAYGYTF
DNA: TGTGCCAGCAGCTCACCGGACAGGGCTGCATATGGCTACACCTTC
D: TRBD1
length: 15
V: TRBV7-8
J: TRBJ1-2

CDR3: CSARLGLFNEQFF
DNA: TGCAGCGCCAGACTAGGGCTCTTCAATGAGCAGTTCTTC
D: -
length: 13
V: TRBV29-1
J: TRBJ2-1

CDR3: CASTPGGGWGYGYTF
DNA: TGTGCCAGCACCCCCGGGGGGGGGTGGGGCTATGGCTACACCTTC
D: -
length: 15
V: TRBV7-2
J: TRBJ1-2

CDR3: CASSQLLRTGPYGYTF
DNA: TGCGCCAGCAGCCAATTACTTAGGACAGGGCCCTATGGCTACACCTTC
D: TRBD1
length: 16
V: TRBV4-1
J: TRBJ1-2

CDR3: CASSQDRASLTDEQFF
DNA: TGCGCCAGCAGCCAAGATCGAGCTAGCCTGACCGATGAGCAGTTCTTC
D: -
length: 16
V: TRBV4-3
J: TRBJ2-1

CDR3: CASSLYGTFEAFF
DNA: TGTGCCAGCAGCCTTTACGGGACATTTGAAGCTTTCTTT
D: -
length: 13
V: TRBV11-2
J: TRBJ1-1

CDR3: CASCSTAVGNQPQHF
DNA: TGTGCCAGCTGTTCGACTGCAGTCGGCAATCAGCCCCAGCATTTT
D: -
length: 15
V: TRBV7-6
J: TRBJ1-5

CDR3: CASSLEVRGTGPHNEQFF
DNA: TGTGCCAGCAGCTTAGAGGTCCGGGGGACAGGGCCACACAATGAGCAGTTCTTC
D: TRBD1
length: 18
V: TRBV7-9
J: TRBJ2-1